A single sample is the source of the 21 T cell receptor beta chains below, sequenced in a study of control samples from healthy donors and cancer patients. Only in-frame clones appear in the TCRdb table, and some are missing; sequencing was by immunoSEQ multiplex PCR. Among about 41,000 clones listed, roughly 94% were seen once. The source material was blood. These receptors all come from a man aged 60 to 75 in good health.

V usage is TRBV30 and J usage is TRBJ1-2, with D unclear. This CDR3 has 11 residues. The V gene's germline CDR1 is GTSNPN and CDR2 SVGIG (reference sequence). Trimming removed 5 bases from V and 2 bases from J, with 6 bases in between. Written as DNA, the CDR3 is TGTGCCTGGTTTCAGAACTATGGCTACACCTTC. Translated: CAWFQNYGYTF.

CDR3 region: CASYRDRGDYEQYF. The CDR3 bases are TGTGCCAGCTACCGGGACAGAGGAGACTACGAGCAGTACTTC. The chain couples TRBV21-1 to TRBJ2-7; TRBD1, the D gene given by the table, was not confirmed from the DNA. TRBV21-1 is recorded as a pseudogene. The CDR3 is 14 amino acids.

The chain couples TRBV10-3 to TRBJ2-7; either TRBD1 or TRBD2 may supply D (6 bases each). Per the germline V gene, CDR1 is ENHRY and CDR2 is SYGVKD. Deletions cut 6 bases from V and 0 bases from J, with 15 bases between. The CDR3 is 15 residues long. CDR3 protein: CAIRGGSGNSYEQYF. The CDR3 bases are TGTGCCATCAGAGGGGGGTCAGGGAACTCCTACGAGCAGTACTTC.

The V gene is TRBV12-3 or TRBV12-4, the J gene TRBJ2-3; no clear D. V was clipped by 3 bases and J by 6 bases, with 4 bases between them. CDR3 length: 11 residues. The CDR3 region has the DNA TGTGCCAGCAGTTTGAAGGATACGCAGTATTTT. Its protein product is CASSLKDTQYF.

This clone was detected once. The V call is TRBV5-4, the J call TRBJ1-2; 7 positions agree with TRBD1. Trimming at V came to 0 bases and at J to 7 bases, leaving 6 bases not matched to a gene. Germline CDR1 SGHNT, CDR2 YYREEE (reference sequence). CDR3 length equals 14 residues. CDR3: CASSLVGTDAGYTF. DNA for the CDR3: TGTGCCAGCAGCTTGGTTGGGACAGACGCTGGCTACACCTTC.

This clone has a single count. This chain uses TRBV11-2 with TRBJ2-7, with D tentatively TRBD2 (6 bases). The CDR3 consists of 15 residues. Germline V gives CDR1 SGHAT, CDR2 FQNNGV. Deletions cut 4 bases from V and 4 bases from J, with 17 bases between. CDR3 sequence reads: CASSSGGGSGYEQYF. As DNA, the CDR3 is TGTGCCAGCAGCTCCGGTGGGGGTAGCGGATACGAGCAGTACTTC.

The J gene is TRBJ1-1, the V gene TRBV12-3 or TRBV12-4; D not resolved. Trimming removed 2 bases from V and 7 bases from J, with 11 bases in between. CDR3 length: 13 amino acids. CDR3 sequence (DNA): TGTGCCAGCAGTTTACAGTTAAAGAGTGAAGCTTTCTTT. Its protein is CASSLQLKSEAFF.

The CDR3 DNA follows: TGTGCCAGCAGCCAAGCCGGCACTAGCGGGAGCAACGAGCAGTACTTC. Protein: CASSQAGTSGSNEQYF. J is TRBJ2-7 and V is TRBV4-2; 11 bases line up with TRBD2. This CDR3 contains 16 residues. Germline CDR1 and CDR2: LGHNA and YNFKEQ. V lost 1 base, J lost 5 bases, and 7 bases stayed unmatched.

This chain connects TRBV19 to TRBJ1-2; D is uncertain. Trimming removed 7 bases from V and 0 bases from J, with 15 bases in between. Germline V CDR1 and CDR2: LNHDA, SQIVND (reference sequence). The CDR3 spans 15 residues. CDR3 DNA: TGTGCCAGTAAAACGGGGTCGCCGGCTAACTATGGCTACACCTTC. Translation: CASKTGSPANYGYTF.

CDR3 sequence reads: CASSLSSAYNEQFF. The CDR3 coding sequence is TGTGCCAGCAGCTTGAGTTCCGCCTACAATGAGCAGTTCTTC. The chain employs TRBV7-2 and TRBJ2-1, with unresolved D. Germline V gene lookup returns CDR1 SGHTA and CDR2 FQGNSA. The V end lost 3 bases, the J end lost 2 bases, and 8 bases lay between the germline ends. CDR3 length: 14 amino acids.

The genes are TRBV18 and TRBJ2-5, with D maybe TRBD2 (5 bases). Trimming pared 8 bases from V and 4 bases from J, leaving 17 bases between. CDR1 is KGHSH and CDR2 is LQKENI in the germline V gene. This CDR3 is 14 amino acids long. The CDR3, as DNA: TGTGCCAGCCTCCCCGGAGCGGCCCCAGAGACCCAGTACTTC. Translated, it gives CASLPGAAPETQYF. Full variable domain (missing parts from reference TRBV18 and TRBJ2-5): NAGVMQNPRHLVRRRGQEARLRCSPMKGHSHVYWYRQLPEEGLKFMVYLQKENIIDESGMPKERFSAEFPKEGPSILRIQQVVRGDSAAYFCASLPGAAPETQYFGPGTRLLVL.

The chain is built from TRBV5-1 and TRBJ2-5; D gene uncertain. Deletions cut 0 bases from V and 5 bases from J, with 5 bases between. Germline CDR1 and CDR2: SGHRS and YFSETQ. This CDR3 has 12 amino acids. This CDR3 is CASSLGLETQYF. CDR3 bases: TGCGCCAGCAGCTTGGGTTTGGAGACCCAGTACTTC.

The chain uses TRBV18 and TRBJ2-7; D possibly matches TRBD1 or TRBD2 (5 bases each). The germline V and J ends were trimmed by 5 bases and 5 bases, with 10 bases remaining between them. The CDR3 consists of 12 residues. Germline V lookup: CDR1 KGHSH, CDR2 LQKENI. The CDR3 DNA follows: TGTGCCAGCTCATCCGGGACCCACGAGCAGTACTTC. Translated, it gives CASSSGTHEQYF.

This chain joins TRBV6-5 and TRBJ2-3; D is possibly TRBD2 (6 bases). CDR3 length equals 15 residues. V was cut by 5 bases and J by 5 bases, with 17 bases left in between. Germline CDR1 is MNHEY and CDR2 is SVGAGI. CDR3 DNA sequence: TGTGCCAGCAGTCCCGAGGACTATCGAATAGATACGCAGTATTTT. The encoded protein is CASSPEDYRIDTQYF.

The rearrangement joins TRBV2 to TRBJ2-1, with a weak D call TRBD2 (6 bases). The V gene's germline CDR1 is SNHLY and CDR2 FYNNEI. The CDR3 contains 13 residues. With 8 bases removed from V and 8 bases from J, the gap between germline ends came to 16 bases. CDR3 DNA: TGTGCCAGCCGGGACTTATTTGAGGATGAGCAGTTCTTC. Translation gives CASRDLFEDEQFF.

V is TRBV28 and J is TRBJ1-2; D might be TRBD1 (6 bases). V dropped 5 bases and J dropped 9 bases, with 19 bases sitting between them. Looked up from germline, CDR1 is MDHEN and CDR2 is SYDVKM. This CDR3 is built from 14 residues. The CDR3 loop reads CASSLRQAYIRYTF. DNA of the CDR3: TGTGCCAGCAGTCTCCGACAGGCGTACATCCGCTACACCTTC.

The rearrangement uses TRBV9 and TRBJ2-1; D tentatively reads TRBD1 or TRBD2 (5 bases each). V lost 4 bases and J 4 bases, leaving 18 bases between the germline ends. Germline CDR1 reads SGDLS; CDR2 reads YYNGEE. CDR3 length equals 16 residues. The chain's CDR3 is CASSSIPGRDYNEQFF. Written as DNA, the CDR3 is TGTGCCAGCAGCTCGATTCCGGGACGGGATTACAATGAGCAGTTCTTC.

The CDR3, as DNA: TGTGCCAGCAGCCAAGAAGAGGGGGGGCCCGGGGAGCTGTTTTTT. As protein: CASSQEEGGPGELFF. The genes are TRBV4-2 and TRBJ2-2, with D maybe TRBD2 (7 bases). V lost 0 bases and J 6 bases, leaving 11 bases between the germline ends. CDR1 is LGHNA, CDR2 YNFKEQ, per germline. The CDR3 has 15 residues.

CDR3 region: CAWRVRRNTEAFF. CDR3 bases: TGTGCCTGGAGGGTTAGGAGGAACACTGAAGCTTTCTTT. The J gene is TRBJ1-1, the V gene TRBV30, with no clear D. Germline V gene data show CDR1 as GTSNPN and CDR2 as SVGIG (reference sequence). CDR3 length: 13 amino acids. V was shortened by 3 bases and J by 1 base, with 9 bases between the two germline ends.

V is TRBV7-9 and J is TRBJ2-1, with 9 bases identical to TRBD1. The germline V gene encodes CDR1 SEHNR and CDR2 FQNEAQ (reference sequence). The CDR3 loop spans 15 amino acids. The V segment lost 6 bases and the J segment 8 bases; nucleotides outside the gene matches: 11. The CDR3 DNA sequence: TGTGCCAGCAGGTCGGGACAGGGCCCTTTTGATGAGCAGTTCTTC. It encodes CASRSGQGPFDEQFF.

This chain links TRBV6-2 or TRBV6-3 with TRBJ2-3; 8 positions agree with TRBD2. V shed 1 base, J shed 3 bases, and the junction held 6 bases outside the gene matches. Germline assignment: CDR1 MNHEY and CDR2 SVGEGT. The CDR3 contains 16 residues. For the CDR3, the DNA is TGTGCCAGCAGTTACTGGGTCGGGAGGGGGACAGATACGCAGTATTTT. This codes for CASSYWVGRGTDTQYF.